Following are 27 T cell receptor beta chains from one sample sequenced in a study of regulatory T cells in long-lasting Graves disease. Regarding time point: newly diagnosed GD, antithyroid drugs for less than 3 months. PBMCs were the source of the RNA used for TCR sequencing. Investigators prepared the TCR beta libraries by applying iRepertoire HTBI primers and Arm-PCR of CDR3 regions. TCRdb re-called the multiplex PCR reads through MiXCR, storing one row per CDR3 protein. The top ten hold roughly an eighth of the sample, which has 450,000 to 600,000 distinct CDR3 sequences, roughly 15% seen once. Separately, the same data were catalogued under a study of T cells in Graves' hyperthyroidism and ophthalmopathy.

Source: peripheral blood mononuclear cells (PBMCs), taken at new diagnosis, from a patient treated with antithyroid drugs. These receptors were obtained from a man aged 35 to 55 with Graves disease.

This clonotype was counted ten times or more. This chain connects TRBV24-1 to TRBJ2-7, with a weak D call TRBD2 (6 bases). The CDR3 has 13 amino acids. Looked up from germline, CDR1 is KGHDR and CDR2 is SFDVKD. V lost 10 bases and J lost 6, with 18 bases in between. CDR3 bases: TGTGCCACTAACGCCGCCGGTAGCGGCGAGCAGTACTTC. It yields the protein CATNAAGSGEQYF.

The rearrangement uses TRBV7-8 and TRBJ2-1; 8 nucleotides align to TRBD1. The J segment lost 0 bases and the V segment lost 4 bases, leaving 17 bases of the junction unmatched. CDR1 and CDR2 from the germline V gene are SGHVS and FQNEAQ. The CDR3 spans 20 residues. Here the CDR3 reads CASSSQPGQALSSSYNEQFF. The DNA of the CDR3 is TGTGCCAGCAGCTCACAACCGGGACAGGCCCTTTCAAGCTCCTACAATGAGCAGTTCTTC.

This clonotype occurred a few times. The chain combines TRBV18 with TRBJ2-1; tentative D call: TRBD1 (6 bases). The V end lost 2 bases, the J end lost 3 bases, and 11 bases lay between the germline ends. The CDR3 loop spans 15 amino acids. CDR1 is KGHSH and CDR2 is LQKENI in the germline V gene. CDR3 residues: CASSPEQGYYNEQFF. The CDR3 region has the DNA TGTGCCAGCTCACCAGAACAGGGATACTACAATGAGCAGTTCTTC.

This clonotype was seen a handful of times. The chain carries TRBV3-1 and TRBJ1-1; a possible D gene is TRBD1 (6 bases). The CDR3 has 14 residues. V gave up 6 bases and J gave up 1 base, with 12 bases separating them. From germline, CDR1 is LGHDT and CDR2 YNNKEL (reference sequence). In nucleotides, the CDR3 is TGTGCCAGCAGACCGGGACAAAGGAACACTGAAGCTTTCTTT. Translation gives CASRPGQRNTEAFF.

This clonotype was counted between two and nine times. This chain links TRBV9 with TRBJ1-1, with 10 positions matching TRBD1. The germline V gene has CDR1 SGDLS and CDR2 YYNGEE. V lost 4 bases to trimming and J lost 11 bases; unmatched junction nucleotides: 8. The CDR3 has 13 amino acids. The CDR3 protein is CASSPWTGGRAFF. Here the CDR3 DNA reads TGTGCCAGCAGCCCATGGACAGGGGGTAGGGCTTTCTTT. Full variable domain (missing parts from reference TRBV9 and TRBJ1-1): DSGVTQTPKHLITATGQRVTLRCSPRSGDLSVYWYQQSLDQGLQFLIQYYNGEERAKGNILERFSAQQFPDLHSELNLSSLELGDSALYFCASSPWTGGRAFFGQGTRLTVV.

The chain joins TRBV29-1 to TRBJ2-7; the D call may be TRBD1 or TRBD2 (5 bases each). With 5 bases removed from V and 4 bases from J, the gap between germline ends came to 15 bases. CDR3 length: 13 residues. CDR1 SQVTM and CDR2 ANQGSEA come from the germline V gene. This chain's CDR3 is CSVLRDGPYEQYF. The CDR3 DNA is TGCAGCGTTCTCCGGGACGGACCTTACGAGCAGTACTTC.

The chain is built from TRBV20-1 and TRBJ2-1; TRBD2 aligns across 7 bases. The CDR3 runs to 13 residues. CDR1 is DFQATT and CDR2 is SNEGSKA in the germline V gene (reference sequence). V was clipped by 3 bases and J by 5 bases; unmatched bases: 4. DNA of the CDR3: TGCAGTGCTAGGGCTAGCGGAAACAATGAGCAGTTCTTC. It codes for CSARASGNNEQFF.

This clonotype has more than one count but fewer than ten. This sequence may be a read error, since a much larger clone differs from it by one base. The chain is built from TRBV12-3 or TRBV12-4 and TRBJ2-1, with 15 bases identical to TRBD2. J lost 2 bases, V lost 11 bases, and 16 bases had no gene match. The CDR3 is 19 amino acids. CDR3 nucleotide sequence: TGTGCCGGCACCATAGGATGGACTAGCGGGAGGGAGGCCTACAATGAGCAGTTCTTC. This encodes CAGTIGWTSGREAYNEQFF.

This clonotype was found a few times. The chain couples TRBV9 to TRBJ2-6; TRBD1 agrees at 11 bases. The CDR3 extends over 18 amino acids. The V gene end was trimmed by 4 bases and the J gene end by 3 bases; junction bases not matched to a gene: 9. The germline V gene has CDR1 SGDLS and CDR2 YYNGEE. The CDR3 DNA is TGTGCCAGCAGCCCTCGGACAGGGGGCGGTGGTGGGGCCAACGTCCTGACTTTC. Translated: CASSPRTGGGGGANVLTF. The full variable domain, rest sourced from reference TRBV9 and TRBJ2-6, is DSGVTQTPKHLITATGQRVTLRCSPRSGDLSVYWYQQSLDQGLQFLIQYYNGEERAKGNILERFSAQQFPDLHSELNLSSLELGDSALYFCASSPRTGGGGGANVLTFGAGSRLTVL.

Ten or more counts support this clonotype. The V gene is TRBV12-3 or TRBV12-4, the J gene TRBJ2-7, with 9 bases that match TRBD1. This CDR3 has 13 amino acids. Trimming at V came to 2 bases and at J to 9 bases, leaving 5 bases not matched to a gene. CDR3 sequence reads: CASSLTGTGRQYF. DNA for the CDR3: TGTGCCAGCAGTTTAACCGGGACAGGGCGGCAGTACTTC.

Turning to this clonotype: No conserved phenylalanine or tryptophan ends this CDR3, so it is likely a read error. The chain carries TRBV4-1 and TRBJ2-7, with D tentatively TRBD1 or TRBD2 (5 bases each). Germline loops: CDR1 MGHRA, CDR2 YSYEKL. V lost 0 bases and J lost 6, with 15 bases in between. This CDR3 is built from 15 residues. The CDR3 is CASSQDPRGVREQYL. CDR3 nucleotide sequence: TGCGCCAGCAGCCAAGATCCCCGAGGGGTACGCGAGCAGTACCTC.

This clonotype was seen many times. The DNA of the CDR3 is TGTGCCAGCAGTACCAGCTCGAGTGAGCAGTTCTTC. Translated: CASSTSSSEQFF. The J gene is TRBJ2-1, the V gene TRBV28; unclear D gene. V lost 5 bases, J lost 9 bases, and 11 bases lay in between. This CDR3 spans 12 amino acids. From germline, CDR1 is MDHEN and CDR2 SYDVKM.

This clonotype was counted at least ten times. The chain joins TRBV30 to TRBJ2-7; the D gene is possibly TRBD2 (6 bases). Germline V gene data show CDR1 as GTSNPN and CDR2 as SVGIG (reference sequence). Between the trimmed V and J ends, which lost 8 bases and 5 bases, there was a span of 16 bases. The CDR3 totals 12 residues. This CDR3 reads CALDAGKDEQYF. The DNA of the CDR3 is TGTGCCCTCGACGCGGGGAAGGACGAGCAGTACTTC.

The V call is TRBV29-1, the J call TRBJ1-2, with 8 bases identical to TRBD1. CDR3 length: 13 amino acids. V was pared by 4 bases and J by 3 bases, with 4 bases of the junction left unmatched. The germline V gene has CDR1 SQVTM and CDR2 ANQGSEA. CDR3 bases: TGCAGCGTTGCGCCGGACAGGGACTATGGCTACACCTTC. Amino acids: CSVAPDRDYGYTF.

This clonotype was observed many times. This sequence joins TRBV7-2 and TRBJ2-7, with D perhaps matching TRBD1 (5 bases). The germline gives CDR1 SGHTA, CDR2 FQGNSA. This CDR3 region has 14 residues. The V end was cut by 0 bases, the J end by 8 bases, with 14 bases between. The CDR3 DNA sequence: TGTGCCAGCAGCTTAGCGGTGACAAGGGGAAAGCAGTACTTC. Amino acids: CASSLAVTRGKQYF.

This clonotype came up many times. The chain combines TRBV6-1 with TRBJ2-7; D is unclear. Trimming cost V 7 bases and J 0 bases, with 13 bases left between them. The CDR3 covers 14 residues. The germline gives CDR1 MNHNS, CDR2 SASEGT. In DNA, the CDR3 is TGTGCCAGCAAAGTAGACGGGCCCTCCTACGAGCAGTACTTC. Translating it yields CASKVDGPSYEQYF.

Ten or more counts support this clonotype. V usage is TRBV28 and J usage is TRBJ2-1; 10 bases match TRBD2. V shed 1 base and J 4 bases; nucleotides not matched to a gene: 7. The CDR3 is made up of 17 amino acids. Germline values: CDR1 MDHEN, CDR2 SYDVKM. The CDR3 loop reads CASSLFLAGATYNEQFF. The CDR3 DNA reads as TGTGCCAGCAGTTTATTCCTAGCGGGAGCAACATACAATGAGCAGTTCTTC.

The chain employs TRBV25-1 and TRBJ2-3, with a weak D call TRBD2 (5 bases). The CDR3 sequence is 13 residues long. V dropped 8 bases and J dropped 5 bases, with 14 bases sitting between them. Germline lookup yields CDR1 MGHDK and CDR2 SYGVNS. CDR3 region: CASDTGWEDTQYF. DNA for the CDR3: TGTGCCAGCGACACGGGGTGGGAAGATACGCAGTATTTT.

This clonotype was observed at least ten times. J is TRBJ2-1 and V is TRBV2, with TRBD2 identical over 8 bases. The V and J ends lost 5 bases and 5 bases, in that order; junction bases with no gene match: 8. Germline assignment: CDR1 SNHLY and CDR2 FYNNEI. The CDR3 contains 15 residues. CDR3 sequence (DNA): TGTGCCAGCAGTCCACTAGCGGCAGGGGACAATGAGCAGTTCTTC. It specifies CASSPLAAGDNEQFF.

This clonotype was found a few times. The CDR3 reads CASSPLSTGRSEGYTF. CDR3 nucleotides: TGTGCCAGCAGCCCTCTTTCAACAGGAAGATCAGAAGGCTACACCTTC. The rearrangement joins TRBV7-9 to TRBJ1-2, with D maybe TRBD1 (5 bases). This CDR3 is built from 16 residues. CDR1 is SEHNR and CDR2 is FQNEAQ in the germline V gene (reference sequence). Between the trimmed V and J ends, which lost 5 bases and 8 bases, there was a span of 24 bases.

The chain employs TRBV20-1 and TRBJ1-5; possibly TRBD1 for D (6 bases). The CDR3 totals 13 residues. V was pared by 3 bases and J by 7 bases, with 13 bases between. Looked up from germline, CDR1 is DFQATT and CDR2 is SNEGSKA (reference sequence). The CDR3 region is CSARPQGNQPQHF. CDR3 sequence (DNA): TGCAGTGCTAGGCCCCAGGGGAACCAGCCCCAGCATTTT.

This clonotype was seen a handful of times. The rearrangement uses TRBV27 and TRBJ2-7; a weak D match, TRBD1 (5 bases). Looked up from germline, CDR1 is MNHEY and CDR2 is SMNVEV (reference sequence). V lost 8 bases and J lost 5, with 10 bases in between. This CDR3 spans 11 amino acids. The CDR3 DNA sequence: TGTGCCAGCCAGGGCGGCCACGAGCAGTACTTC. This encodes CASQGGHEQYF.

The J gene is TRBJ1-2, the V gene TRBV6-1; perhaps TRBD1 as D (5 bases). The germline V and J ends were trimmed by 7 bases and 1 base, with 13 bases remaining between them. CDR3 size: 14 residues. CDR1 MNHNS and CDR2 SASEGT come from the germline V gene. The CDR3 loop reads CASMIRGDNYGYTF. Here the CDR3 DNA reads TGTGCCAGCATGATTCGGGGGGATAACTATGGCTACACCTTC.

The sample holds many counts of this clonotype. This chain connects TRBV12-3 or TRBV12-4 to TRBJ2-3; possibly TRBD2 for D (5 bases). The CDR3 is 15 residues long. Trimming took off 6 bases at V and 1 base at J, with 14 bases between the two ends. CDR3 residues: CASSLAGIGTDTQYF. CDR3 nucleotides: TGTGCCAGCAGCCTGGCGGGTATTGGCACAGATACGCAGTATTTT.

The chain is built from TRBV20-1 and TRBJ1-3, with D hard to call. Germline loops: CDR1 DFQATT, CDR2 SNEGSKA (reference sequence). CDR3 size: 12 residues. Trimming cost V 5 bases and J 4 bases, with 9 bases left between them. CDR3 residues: CSAPDGGNTIYF. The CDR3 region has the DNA TGCAGTGCTCCGGACGGCGGAAACACCATATATTTT.

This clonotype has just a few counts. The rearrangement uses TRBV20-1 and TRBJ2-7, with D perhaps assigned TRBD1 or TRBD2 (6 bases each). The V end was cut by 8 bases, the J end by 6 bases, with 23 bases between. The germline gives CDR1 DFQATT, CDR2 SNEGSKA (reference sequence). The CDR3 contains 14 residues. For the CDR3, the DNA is TGCAGTCCCGATCAGGGACTCAAAGGGGGCGAGCAGTACTTC. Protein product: CSPDQGLKGGEQYF.

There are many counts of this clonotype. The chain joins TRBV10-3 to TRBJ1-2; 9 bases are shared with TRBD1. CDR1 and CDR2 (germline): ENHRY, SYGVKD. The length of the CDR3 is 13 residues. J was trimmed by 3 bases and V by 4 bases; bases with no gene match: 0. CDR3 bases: TGTGCCATCAGTGGACAGGGGGACTATGGCTACACCTTC. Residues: CAISGQGDYGYTF.